This TCR beta chain emerged from a study of blood T cell repertoires in COVID-19. Across the study: There were acute and convalescent COVID-19 samples, and they came from the United States, Italy and Spain. Sources were T cells, B-cell-depleted T cells, or PBMCs; the material itself was cDNA or gDNA.

How the authors handled the data: Amplification from reference gene primers served as the basis for estimated nucleated cell counts. Data came from immunoSEQ multiplex PCR; TCRdb stores just in-frame clones and leaves some out. V and J calls and clone size come straight from that table; D and trimming were deduced from the DNA. The table records about 90,000 clones, approximately 87% of them present only once. CDR3 length: 15 residues. Trimming removed 2 bases from V and 5 bases from J, with 15 bases in between. Germline CDR1 and CDR2: MDHEN and SYDVKM. The clonotype was recovered from a human donor in a cohort sampled during active COVID-19. V and J are TRBV28 and TRBJ1-2; D is uncertain. The sequenced sample consisted of peripheral blood. CDR3: CASSLPLQNPYGYTF. CDR3 DNA: TGTGCCAGCAGTTTACCCTTGCAGAACCCATATGGCTACACCTTC.